The rows below give T cell receptor beta chains drawn from one sample of a study of blood T cell repertoires in COVID-19. Produced via immunoSEQ multiplex PCR; TCRdb's table is partial and in-frame only. Of about 100,000 clones in the sample, around 88% were seen once. Sequenced sample: peripheral blood. Source of these receptors: a human donor in a cohort sampled during active COVID-19. Both conserved end residues are part of each CDR3. D genes are given only for firm matches. Size is stated for part of the rows, as once, few or many counts, or as a class when the clone is expanded.

TRBV7-9	.	TRBJ2-3	.	CASSLSSVTSTDTQYF	TGTGCCAGCAGCTTATCTAGCGTAACTAGCACAGATACGCAGTATTTT
TRBV3-1/TRBV3-2	.	TRBJ1-1	TRBD1	CASSPWTGGGTEAFF	TGTGCCAGCAGCCCCTGGACAGGGGGAGGTACTGAAGCTTTCTTT
TRBV10-3	.	TRBJ1-1	.	CAITGEGTEAFF	TGTGCCATCACCGGGGAGGGGACTGAAGCTTTCTTT
TRBV5-1	.	TRBJ2-1	.	CASSTRTDNEQFF	TGCGCCAGCAGCACGAGGACAGACAATGAGCAGTTCTTC
TRBV27	.	TRBJ1-1	.	CASLGGFRTEAFF	TGTGCCAGCCTCGGAGGGTTTAGGACTGAAGCTTTCTTT
TRBV2	few	TRBJ1-1	TRBD1	CASSTDRGLEAFF	TGTGCCAGCAGTACCGACAGGGGACTTGAAGCTTTCTTT
TRBV19	.	TRBJ1-5	.	CASRARGSNQPQHF	TGTGCCAGTAGAGCCCGCGGAAGCAATCAGCCCCAGCATTTT
TRBV5-4	.	TRBJ1-1	.	CASSYRTSRAFF	TGTGCCAGCAGTTACCGGACAAGTCGTGCTTTCTTT
TRBV6-5	.	TRBJ1-2	TRBD1	CASRNEGARRDGYTF	TGTGCCAGCAGAAATGAGGGGGCGCGGAGGGATGGCTACACCTTC
TRBV5-1	.	TRBJ2-2	TRBD1	CASRDREVGGELFF	TGCGCCAGCAGGGACAGGGAAGTTGGCGGGGAGCTGTTTTTT
TRBV18	.	TRBJ1-3	.	CASSAATVDSGNTIYF	TGTGCCAGCTCAGCCGCGACAGTCGACTCTGGAAACACCATATATTTT
TRBV28	.	TRBJ2-1	TRBD2	CASTFGGSLREQFF	TGTGCCAGCACCTTTGGCGGGAGCTTGCGGGAGCAGTTCTTC
TRBV18	.	TRBJ1-2	TRBD1	CASSPGQGVGGYTF	TGTGCCAGCTCACCCGGACAGGGGGTGGGTGGCTACACCTTC